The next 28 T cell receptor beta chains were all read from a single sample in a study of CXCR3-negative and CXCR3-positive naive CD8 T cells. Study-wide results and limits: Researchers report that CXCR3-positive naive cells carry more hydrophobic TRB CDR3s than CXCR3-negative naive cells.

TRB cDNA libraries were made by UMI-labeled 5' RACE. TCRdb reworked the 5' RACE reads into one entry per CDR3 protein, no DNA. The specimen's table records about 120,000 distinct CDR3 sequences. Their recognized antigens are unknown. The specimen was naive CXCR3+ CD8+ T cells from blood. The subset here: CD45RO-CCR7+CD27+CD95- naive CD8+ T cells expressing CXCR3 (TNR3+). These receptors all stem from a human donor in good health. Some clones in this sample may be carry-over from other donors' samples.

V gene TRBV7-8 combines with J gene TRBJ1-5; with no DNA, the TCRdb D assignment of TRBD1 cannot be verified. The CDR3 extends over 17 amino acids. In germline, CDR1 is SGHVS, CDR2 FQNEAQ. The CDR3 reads CASSLGQGARGNQPQHF.

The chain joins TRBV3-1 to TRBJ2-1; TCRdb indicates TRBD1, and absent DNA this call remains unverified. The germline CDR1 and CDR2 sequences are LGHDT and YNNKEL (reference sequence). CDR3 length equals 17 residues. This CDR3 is CASSQDAVGAGINEQFF.

Here the CDR3 reads CASSLAGAGGDYNEQFF. The rearrangement joins TRBV28 to TRBJ2-1; TCRdb selects TRBD2, and the lack of DNA leaves this call unchecked. The CDR3 loop spans 17 amino acids. CDR1 is MDHEN, CDR2 SYDVKM, per germline.

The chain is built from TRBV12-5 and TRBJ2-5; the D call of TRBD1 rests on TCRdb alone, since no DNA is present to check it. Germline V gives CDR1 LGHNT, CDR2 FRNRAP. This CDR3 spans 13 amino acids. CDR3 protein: CASGDRIQETQYF.

The CDR3 protein is CASSQDNTEAFF. This rearrangement joins TRBV4-2 to TRBJ1-1. The V gene's germline CDR1 is LGHNA and CDR2 YNFKEQ. The CDR3 covers 12 residues.

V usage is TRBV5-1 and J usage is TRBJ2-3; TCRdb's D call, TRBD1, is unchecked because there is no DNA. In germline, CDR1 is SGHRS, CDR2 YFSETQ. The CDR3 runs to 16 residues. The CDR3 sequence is CASSSLTRGRTDTQYF.

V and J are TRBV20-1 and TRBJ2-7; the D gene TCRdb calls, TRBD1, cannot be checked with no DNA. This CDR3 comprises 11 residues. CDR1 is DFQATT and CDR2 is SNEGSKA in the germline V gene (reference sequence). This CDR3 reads CSASWGPEQYF.

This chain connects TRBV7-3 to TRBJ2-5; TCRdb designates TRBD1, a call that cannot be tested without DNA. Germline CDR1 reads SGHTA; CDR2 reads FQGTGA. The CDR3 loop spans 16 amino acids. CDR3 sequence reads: CASSHGQGWGQETQYF.

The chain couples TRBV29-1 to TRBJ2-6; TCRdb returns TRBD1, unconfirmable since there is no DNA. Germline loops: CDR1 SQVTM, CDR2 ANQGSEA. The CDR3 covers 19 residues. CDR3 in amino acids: CSVEVLTGQGSSGANVLTF.

The chain's CDR3 is CASSLIRDRGNNEQFF. This chain links TRBV28 with TRBJ2-1; the TCRdb call, TRBD1, lacks DNA for checking. There are 16 residues in the CDR3. Germline V CDR1 and CDR2: MDHEN, SYDVKM. The entire variable domain, with the rest obtained from reference TRBV28 and TRBJ2-1, is as follows: DVKVTQSSRYLVKRTGEKVFLECVQDMDHENMFWYRQDPGLGLRLIYFSYDVKMKEKGDIPEGYSVSREKKERFSLILESASTNQTSMYLCASSLIRDRGNNEQFFGPGTRLTVL.

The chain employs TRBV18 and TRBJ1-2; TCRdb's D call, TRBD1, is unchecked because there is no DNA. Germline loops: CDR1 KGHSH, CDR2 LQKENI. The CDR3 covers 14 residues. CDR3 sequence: CASSSESGSTGYTF.

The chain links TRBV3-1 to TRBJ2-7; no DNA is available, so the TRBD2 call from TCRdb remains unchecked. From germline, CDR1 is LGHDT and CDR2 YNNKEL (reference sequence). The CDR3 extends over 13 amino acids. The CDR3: CASSHQTTYEQYF.

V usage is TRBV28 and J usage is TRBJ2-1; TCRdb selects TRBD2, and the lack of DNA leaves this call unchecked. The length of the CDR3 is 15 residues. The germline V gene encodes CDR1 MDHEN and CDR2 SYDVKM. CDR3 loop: CASSLMVAGDDEQFF. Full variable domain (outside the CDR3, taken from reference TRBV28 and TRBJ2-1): DVKVTQSSRYLVKRTGEKVFLECVQDMDHENMFWYRQDPGLGLRLIYFSYDVKMKEKGDIPEGYSVSREKKERFSLILESASTNQTSMYLCASSLMVAGDDEQFFGPGTRLTVL.

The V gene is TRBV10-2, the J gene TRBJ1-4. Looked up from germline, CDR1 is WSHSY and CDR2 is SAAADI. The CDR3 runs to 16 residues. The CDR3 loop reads CASSEPFKVDNEKLFF.

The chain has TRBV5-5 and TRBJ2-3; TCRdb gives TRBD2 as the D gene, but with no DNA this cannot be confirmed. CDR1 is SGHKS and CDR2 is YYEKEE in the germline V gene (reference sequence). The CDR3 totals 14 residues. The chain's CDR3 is CASRGLAGVDTQYF. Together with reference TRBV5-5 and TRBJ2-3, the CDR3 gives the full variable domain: DAGVTQSPTHLIKTRGQQVTLRCSPISGHKSVSWYQQVLGQGPQFIFQYYEKEERGRGNFPDRFSARQFPNYSSELNVNALLLGDSALYLCASRGLAGVDTQYFGPGTRLTVL.

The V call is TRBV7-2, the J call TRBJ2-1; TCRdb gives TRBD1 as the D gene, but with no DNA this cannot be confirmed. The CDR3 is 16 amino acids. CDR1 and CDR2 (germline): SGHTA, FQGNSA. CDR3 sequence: CASRLGWDRGSNEQFF.

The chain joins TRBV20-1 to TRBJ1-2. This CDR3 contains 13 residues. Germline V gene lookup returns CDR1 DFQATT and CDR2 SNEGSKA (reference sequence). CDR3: CSASSLIIHGYTF.

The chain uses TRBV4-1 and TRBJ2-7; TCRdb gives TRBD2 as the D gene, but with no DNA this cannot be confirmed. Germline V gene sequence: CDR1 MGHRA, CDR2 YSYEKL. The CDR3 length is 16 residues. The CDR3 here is CASSQAIAGASYEQYF.

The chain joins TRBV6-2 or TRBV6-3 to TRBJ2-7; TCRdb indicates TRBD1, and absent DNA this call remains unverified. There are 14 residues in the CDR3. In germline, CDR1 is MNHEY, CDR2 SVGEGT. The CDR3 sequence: CASSYSDSRYEQYF.

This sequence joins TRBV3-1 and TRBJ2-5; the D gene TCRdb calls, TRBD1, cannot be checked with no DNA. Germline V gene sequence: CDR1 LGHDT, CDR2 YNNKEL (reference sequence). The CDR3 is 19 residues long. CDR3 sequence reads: CASKAFLGSRGTDQETQYF.

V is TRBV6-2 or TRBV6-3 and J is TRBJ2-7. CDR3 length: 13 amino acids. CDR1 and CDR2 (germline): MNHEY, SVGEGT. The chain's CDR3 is CASSYSVVHEQYF.

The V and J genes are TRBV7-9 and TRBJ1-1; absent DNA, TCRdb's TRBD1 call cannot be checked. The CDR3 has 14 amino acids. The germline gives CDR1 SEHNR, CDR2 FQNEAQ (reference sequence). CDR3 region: CASSLGGLDTEAFF.

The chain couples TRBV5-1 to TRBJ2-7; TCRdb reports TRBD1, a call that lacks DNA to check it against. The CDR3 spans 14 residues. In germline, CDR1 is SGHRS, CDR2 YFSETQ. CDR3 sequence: CASTFGQGIVEQYF.

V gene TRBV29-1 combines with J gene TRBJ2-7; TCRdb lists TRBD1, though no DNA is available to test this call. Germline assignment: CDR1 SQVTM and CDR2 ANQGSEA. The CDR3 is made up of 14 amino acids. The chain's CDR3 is CSVEIEGSSYEQYF.

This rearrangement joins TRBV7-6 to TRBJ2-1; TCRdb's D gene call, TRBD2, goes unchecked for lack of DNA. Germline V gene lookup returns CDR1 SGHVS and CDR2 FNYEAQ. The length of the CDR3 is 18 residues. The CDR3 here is CASSPLAGGVQGYNEQFF.

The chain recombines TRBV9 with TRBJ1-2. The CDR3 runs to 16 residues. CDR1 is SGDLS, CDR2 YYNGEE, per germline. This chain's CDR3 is CASSVFSQGGSYGYTF.

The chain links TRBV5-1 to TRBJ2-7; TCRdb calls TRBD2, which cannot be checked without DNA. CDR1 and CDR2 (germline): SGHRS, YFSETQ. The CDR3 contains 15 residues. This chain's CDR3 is CASSFGQRETYEQYF.

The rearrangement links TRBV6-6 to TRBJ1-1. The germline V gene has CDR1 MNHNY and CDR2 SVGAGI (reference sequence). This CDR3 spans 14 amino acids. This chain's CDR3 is CASSYTEENTEAFF.